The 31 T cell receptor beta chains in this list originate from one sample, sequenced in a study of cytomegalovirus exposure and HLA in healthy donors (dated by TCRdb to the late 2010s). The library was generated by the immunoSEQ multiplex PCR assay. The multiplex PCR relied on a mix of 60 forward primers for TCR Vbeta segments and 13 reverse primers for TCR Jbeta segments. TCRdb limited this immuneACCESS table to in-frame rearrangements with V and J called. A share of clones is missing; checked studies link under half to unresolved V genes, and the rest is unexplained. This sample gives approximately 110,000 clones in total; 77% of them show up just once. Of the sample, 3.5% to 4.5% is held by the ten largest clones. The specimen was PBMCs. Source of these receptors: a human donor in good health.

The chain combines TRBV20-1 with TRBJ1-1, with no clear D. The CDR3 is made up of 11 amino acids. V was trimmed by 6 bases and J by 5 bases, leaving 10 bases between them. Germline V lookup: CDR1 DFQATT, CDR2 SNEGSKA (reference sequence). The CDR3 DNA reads TGCAGTGCGTCCGCGGGGACTGAAGCTTTCTTT. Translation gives CSASAGTEAFF.

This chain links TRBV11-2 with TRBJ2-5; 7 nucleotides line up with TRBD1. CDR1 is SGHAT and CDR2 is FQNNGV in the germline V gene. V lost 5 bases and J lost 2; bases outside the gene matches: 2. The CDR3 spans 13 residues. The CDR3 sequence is CASSRDRQETQYF. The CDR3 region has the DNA TGTGCCAGCAGCCGGGACAGACAAGAGACCCAGTACTTC.

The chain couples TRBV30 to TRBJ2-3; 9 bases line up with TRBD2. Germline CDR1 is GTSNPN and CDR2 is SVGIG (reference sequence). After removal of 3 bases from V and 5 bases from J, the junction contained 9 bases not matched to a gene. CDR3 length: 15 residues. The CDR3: CAWRPGLASGDTQYF. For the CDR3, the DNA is TGTGCCTGGAGGCCGGGACTAGCTTCAGGAGATACGCAGTATTTT.

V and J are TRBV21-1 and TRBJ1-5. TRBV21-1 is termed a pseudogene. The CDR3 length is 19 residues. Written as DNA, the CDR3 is TGTGCCAGCAGCACCTATCTGGGACGGGAGCTCGGCGACAATCAGCCCCAGCATTTT. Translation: CASSTYLGRELGDNQPQHF.

CDR3 nucleotide sequence: TGCGCCAGCAGCTCGGCGACAGGGGAGTCTGGAAACACCATATATTTT. Protein product: CASSSATGESGNTIYF. The chain employs TRBV5-1 and TRBJ1-3, with 8 bases identical to TRBD1. This CDR3 region has 16 residues. Germline V gene data show CDR1 as SGHRS and CDR2 as YFSETQ. V gave up 3 bases and J gave up 1 base; unmatched junction bases: 6.

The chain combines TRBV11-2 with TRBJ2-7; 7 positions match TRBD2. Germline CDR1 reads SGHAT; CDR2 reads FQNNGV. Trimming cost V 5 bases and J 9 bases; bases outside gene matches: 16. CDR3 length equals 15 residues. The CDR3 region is CASSPSYGRESVQYF. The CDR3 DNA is TGTGCCAGCAGCCCCTCTTATGGGCGGGAGTCGGTGCAGTACTTC. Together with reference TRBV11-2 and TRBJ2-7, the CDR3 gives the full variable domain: EAGVAQSPRYKIIEKRQSVAFWCNPISGHATLYWYQQILGQGPKLLIQFQNNGVVDDSQLPKDRFSAERLKGVDSTLKIQPAKLEDSAVYLCASSPSYGRESVQYFGPGTRLTVT.

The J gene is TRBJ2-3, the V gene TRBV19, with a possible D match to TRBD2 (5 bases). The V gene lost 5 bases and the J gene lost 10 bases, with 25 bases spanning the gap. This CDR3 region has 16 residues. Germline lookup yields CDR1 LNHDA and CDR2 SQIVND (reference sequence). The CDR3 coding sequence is TGTGCCAGTAGTGCCTCCCGGGGAGTCCCGTCTTGGGCGCAGTATTTT. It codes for CASSASRGVPSWAQYF.

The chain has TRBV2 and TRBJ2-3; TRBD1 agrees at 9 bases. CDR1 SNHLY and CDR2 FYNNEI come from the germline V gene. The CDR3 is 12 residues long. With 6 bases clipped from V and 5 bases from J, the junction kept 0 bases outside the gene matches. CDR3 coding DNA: TGTGCCAGCAGGGACAGGGGAGATACGCAGTATTTT. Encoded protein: CASRDRGDTQYF.

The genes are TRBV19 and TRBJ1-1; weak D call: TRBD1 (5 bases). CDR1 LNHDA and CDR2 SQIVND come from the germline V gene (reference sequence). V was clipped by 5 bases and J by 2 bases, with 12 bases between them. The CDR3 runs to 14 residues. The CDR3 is CASSPDSINTEAFF. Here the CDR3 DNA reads TGTGCCAGTAGTCCCGACAGCATAAACACTGAAGCTTTCTTT.

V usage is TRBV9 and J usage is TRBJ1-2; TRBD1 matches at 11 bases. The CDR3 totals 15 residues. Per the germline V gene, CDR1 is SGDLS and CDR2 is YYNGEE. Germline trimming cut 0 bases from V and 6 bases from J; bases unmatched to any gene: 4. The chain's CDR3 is CASSVGTGGLHGYTF. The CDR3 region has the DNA TGTGCCAGCAGCGTAGGGACAGGGGGCTTGCATGGCTACACCTTC. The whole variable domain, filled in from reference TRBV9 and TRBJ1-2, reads DSGVTQTPKHLITATGQRVTLRCSPRSGDLSVYWYQQSLDQGLQFLIQYYNGEERAKGNILERFSAQQFPDLHSELNLSSLELGDSALYFCASSVGTGGLHGYTFGSGTRLTVV.

The CDR3 is CASRWDYGTGELFF. The CDR3 DNA reads TGTGCCAGCCGCTGGGACTACGGCACCGGGGAGCTGTTTTTT. The chain combines TRBV7-2 with TRBJ2-2; 7 positions agree with TRBD2. V trimming: 8 bases; J trimming: 4 bases; junction bases outside the gene matches: 7. Germline V gene lookup returns CDR1 SGHTA and CDR2 FQGNSA. This CDR3 contains 14 residues.

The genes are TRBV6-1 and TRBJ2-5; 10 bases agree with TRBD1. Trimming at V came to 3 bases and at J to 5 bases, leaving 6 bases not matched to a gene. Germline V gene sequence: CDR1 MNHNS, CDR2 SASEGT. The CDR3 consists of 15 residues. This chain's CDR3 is CASSDQGQGVETQYF. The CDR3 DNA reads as TGTGCCAGCAGTGACCAAGGACAGGGGGTGGAGACCCAGTACTTC.

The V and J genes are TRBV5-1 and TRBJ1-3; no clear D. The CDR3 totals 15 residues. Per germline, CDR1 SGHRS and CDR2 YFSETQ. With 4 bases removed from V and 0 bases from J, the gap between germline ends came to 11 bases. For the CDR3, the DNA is TGCGCCAGCAGCCCGCGGGCCAACTCTGGAAACACCATATATTTT. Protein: CASSPRANSGNTIYF.

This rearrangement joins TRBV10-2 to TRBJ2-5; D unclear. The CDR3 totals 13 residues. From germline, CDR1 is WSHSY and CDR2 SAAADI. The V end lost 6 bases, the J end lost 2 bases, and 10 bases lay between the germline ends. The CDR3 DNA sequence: TGCGCCAGCAGAAACAGAGCACAAGAGACCCAGTACTTC. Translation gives CASRNRAQETQYF.

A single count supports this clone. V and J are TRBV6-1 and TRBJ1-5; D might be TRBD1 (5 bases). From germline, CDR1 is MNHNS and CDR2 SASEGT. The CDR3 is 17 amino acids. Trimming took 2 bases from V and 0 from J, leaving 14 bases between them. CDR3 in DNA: TGTGCCAGCAGTGAAATCCGACAGTCCTTTAGCAATCAGCCCCAGCATTTT. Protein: CASSEIRQSFSNQPQHF.

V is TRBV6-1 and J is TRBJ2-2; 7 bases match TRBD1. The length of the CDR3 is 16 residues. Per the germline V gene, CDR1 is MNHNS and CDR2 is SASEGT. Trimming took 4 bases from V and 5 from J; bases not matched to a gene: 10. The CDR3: CASSGRDSMGTGELFF. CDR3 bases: TGTGCCAGCAGTGGCAGGGACAGCATGGGGACCGGGGAGCTGTTTTTT.

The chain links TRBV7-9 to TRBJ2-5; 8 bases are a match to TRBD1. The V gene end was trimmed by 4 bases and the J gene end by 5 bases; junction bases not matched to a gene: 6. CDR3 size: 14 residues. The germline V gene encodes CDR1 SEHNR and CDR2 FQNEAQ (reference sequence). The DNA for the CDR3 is TGTGCCAGCAGCTATTCAGGGGGCGAGGAGACCCAGTACTTC. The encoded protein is CASSYSGGEETQYF.

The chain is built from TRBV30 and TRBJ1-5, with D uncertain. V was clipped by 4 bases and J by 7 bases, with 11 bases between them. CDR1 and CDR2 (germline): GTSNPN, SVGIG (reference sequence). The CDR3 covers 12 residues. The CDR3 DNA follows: TGTGCCTGGAACCCCGGGGAGCAGCCCCAGCATTTT. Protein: CAWNPGEQPQHF.

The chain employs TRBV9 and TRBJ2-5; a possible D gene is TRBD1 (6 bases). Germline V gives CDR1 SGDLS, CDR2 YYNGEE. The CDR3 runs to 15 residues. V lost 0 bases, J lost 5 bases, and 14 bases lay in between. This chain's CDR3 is CASSVGDRPRETQYF. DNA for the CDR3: TGTGCCAGCAGCGTAGGTGACAGGCCAAGGGAGACCCAGTACTTC.

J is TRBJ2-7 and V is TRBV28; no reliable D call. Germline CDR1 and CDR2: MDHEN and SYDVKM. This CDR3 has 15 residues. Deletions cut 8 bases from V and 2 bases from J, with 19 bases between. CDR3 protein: CASATPARGPYEQYF. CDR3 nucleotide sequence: TGTGCCAGCGCCACCCCAGCAAGAGGCCCCTACGAGCAGTACTTC.

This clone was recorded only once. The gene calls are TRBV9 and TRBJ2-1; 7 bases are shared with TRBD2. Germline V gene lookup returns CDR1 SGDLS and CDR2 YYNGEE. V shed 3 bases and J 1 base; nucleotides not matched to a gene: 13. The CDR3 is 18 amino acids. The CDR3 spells CASSARGFLAESYNEQFF. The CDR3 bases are TGTGCCAGCAGCGCTAGAGGTTTTCTAGCGGAATCCTACAATGAGCAGTTCTTC.

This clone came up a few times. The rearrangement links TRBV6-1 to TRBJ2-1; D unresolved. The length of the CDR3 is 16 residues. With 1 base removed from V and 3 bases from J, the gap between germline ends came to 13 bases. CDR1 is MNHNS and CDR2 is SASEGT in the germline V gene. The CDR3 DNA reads TGTGCCAGCAGTGAAGAGGTACTATCCCTCTACAATGAGCAGTTCTTC. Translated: CASSEEVLSLYNEQFF.

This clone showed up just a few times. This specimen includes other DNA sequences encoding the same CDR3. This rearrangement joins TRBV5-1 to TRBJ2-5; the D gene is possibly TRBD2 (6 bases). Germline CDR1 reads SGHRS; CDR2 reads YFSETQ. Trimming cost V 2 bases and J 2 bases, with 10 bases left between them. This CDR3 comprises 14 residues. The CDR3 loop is CASSFGGSQETQYF. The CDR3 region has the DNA TGCGCCAGCAGCTTTGGGGGGTCACAAGAGACCCAGTACTTC.

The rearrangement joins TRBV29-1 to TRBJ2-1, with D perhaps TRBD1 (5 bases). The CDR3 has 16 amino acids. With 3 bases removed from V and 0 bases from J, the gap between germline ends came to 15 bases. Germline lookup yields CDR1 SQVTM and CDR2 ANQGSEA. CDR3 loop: CSVERRVISSYNEQFF. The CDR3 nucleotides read TGCAGCGTTGAGCGCAGGGTGATAAGCTCCTACAATGAGCAGTTCTTC.

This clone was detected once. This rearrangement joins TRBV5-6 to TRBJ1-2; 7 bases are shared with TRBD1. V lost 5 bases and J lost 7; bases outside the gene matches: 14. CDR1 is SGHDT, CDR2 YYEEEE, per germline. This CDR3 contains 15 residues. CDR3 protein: CASSSGAGTDLGYTF. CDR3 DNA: TGTGCCAGCAGTTCAGGGGCGGGGACAGACCTTGGCTACACCTTC.

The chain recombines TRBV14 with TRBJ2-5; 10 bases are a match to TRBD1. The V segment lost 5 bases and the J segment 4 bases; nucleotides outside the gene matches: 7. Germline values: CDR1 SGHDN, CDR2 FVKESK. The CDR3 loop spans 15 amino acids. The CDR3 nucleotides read TGTGCCAGCAGCGCCTGGACAGGGGGTCCAGAGACCCAGTACTTC. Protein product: CASSAWTGGPETQYF.

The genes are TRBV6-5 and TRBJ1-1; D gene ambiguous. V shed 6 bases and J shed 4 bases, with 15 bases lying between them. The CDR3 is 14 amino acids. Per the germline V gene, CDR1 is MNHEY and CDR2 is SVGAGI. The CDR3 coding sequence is TGTGCCAGCAGACCTGGGAGGTGGGGCACTGAAGCTTTCTTT. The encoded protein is CASRPGRWGTEAFF.

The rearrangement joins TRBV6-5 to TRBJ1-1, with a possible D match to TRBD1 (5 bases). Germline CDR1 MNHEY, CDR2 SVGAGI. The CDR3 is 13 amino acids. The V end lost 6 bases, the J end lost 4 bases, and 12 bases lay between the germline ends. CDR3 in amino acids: CASSHRGGTEAFF. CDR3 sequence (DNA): TGTGCCAGCAGCCACCGGGGGGGCACTGAAGCTTTCTTT.

For the CDR3, the DNA is TGTGCCAGCAGCCTTGACACGGCCGACACTGAAGCTTTCTTT. It is translated as CASSLDTADTEAFF. This rearrangement joins TRBV6-1 to TRBJ1-1; D ambiguous. V lost 6 bases and J lost 3, with 14 bases in between. Germline lookup yields CDR1 MNHNS and CDR2 SASEGT. This CDR3 comprises 14 residues.

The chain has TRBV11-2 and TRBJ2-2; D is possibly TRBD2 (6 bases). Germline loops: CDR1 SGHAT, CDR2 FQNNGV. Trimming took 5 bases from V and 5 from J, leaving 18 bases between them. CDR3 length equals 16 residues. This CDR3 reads CASSTGGSVYTGELFF. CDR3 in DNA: TGTGCCAGCAGCACCGGGGGATCGGTTTATACCGGGGAGCTGTTTTTT.

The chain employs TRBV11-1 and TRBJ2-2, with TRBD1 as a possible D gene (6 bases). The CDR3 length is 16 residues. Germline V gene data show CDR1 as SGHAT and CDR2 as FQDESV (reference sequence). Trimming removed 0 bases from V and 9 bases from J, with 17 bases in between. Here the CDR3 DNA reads TGTGCCAGCAGCTTAGCCAGGGGACCCCCCTTAAGGGAGCTGTTTTTT. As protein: CASSLARGPPLRELFF.